What follows are 26 T cell receptor beta chains derived from one specimen sequenced in a study of blood T cell repertoires in COVID-19. The data were produced by immunoSEQ multiplex PCR, yet TCRdb's version contains in-frame clones alone and is incomplete. Of tens of thousands of clones listed, approximately 90% are singletons. The sequencing input was peripheral blood. These receptors all come from a woman in her seventies with acute or convalescent COVID-19.

The V gene is TRBV5-1, the J gene TRBJ2-5; 11 positions agree with TRBD1. CDR1 SGHRS and CDR2 YFSETQ come from the germline V gene. Trimming at V came to 3 bases and at J to 5 bases, leaving 6 bases not matched to a gene. The CDR3 contains 15 residues. The CDR3 sequence: CASSSGQGAGETQYF. As DNA, the CDR3 is TGCGCCAGCAGCTCCGGACAGGGGGCAGGTGAGACCCAGTACTTC.

The chain joins TRBV10-3 to TRBJ1-1; 8 positions match TRBD1. Germline loops: CDR1 ENHRY, CDR2 SYGVKD. Trimming cost V 6 bases and J 1 base; bases outside gene matches: 13. CDR3 length: 17 amino acids. The chain's CDR3 is CAISQAGTGSRNTEAFF. The CDR3 DNA reads TGTGCCATCAGCCAAGCCGGGACAGGATCGCGGAACACTGAAGCTTTCTTT.

The gene calls are TRBV4-1 and TRBJ2-7; D may be TRBD1 (6 bases). V lost 0 bases and J lost 3, with 12 bases in between. Germline V gene sequence: CDR1 MGHRA, CDR2 YSYEKL. This CDR3 has 15 amino acids. The CDR3 sequence: CASSQETGGIYEQYF. In DNA form, the CDR3 reads TGCGCCAGCAGCCAAGAGACAGGTGGAATCTACGAGCAGTACTTC.

This clone was recorded only once. V gene TRBV27 combines with J gene TRBJ2-3; TRBD2 is a possible D gene (6 bases). CDR1 is MNHEY and CDR2 is SMNVEV in the germline V gene (reference sequence). With 2 bases removed from V and 6 bases from J, the gap between germline ends came to 12 bases. This CDR3 region has 14 residues. The CDR3 loop is CASSLVAEGDTQYF. CDR3 bases: TGTGCCAGCAGTTTAGTAGCGGAAGGGGATACGCAGTATTTT.

The rearrangement joins TRBV12-3 or TRBV12-4 to TRBJ1-1, with D unclear. There are 13 residues in the CDR3. V lost 1 base and J 2 bases, leaving 5 bases between the germline ends. The CDR3 here is CASSLGVNTEAFF. The CDR3 DNA reads TGTGCCAGCAGTTTAGGAGTAAACACTGAAGCTTTCTTT.

The genes are TRBV6-5 and TRBJ1-4; D not certain. Germline CDR1 is MNHEY and CDR2 is SVGAGI. This CDR3 contains 15 residues. V shed 2 bases and J shed 5 bases, with 12 bases lying between them. The CDR3 DNA reads TGTGCCAGCAGTTACCATGGGAGCACGAATGAAAAACTGTTTTTT. Translating it yields CASSYHGSTNEKLFF.

J is TRBJ2-7 and V is TRBV14, with TRBD1 matching 9 bases. With 3 bases clipped from V and 7 bases from J, the junction kept 10 bases outside the gene matches. Looked up from germline, CDR1 is SGHDN and CDR2 is FVKESK. CDR3 length: 15 residues. CDR3 sequence: CASSQPGTGKFEQYF. Written as DNA, the CDR3 is TGTGCCAGCAGCCAGCCCGGGACAGGGAAGTTTGAGCAGTACTTC.

The chain links TRBV19 to TRBJ2-2; the D gene is possibly TRBD1 (6 bases). The germline V gene encodes CDR1 LNHDA and CDR2 SQIVND (reference sequence). Trimming removed 7 bases at V and 7 bases at J, with 19 bases between. CDR3 length equals 15 residues. The chain's CDR3 is CASNLGQRAGGELFF. The CDR3 DNA is TGTGCCAGTAACCTCGGACAGAGGGCGGGCGGGGAGCTGTTTTTT.

This chain uses TRBV6-2 or TRBV6-3 with TRBJ1-2, with unresolved D. The CDR3 covers 16 residues. Deletions cut 2 bases from V and 4 bases from J, with 17 bases between. Germline V gives CDR1 MNHEY, CDR2 SVGEGT. CDR3 coding DNA: TGTGCCAGCAGTTACCAGGCGGGCGCGGTGGGCTATGGCTACACCTTC. Translated: CASSYQAGAVGYGYTF.

The chain carries TRBV28 and TRBJ1-5; TRBD1 matches at 8 bases. The V gene's germline CDR1 is MDHEN and CDR2 SYDVKM. The ends lost 4 bases at V and 3 bases at J; junction bases unmatched: 11. This CDR3 is 17 amino acids long. The DNA for the CDR3 is TGTGCCAGCAGTTCCCAGTCTCAGGGGGCTCCCAATCAGCCCCAGCATTTT. It yields the protein CASSSQSQGAPNQPQHF.

The rearrangement joins TRBV7-3 to TRBJ2-1; tentatively, D is TRBD2 (6 bases). Germline CDR1 reads SGHTA; CDR2 reads FQGTGA. The CDR3 has 15 amino acids. V gave up 5 bases and J gave up 1 base, with 12 bases separating them. The chain's CDR3 is CASSPGGSSYNEQFF. CDR3 in DNA: TGTGCCAGCAGCCCCGGGGGATCGTCCTACAATGAGCAGTTCTTC.

The chain recombines TRBV7-2 with TRBJ2-1; D remains unclear. CDR1 SGHTA and CDR2 FQGNSA come from the germline V gene. The V gene lost 2 bases and the J gene lost 4 bases, with 6 bases spanning the gap. The CDR3 consists of 13 residues. The CDR3 reads CASSLIPYNEQFF. CDR3 bases: TGTGCCAGCAGCTTAATCCCGTACAATGAGCAGTTCTTC.

V and J are TRBV9 and TRBJ2-7, with 8 bases matching TRBD1. In germline, CDR1 is SGDLS, CDR2 YYNGEE. V dropped 3 bases and J dropped 2; count of bases not matched to a gene: 10. The CDR3 consists of 16 residues. CDR3 DNA: TGTGCCAGCAGCGCCCAAGCCGGGACAGGTCCCTACGAGCAGTACTTC. Protein product: CASSAQAGTGPYEQYF.

The chain employs TRBV21-1 and TRBJ2-5; TRBD1 is taken as the D call from the table, unchecked against the DNA. TRBV21-1 is annotated as a pseudogene. There are 17 residues in the CDR3. The CDR3 bases are TGTGCCAGCATGGAGACAGGGGGCGCAGGGGACCAAGAGACCCAGTACTTC. Its translation is CASMETGGAGDQETQYF.

The chain has TRBV30 and TRBJ1-1, with D hard to call. CDR3 length: 14 residues. In germline, CDR1 is GTSNPN, CDR2 SVGIG (reference sequence). Trimming took 2 bases from V and 1 from J, leaving 11 bases between them. The CDR3 region is CAWSPGIPNTEAFF. In DNA form, the CDR3 reads TGTGCCTGGAGTCCCGGGATCCCGAACACTGAAGCTTTCTTT.

V gene TRBV2 combines with J gene TRBJ1-6; TRBD1 aligns across 8 bases. The CDR3 has 14 residues. V dropped 4 bases and J dropped 9; count of bases not matched to a gene: 5. Germline assignment: CDR1 SNHLY and CDR2 FYNNEI. CDR3 DNA: TGTGCCAGCAGTGGACAGGGGTTGGGTTCACCCCTCCACTTT. It translates to CASSGQGLGSPLHF.

The chain links TRBV9 to TRBJ2-1; D is uncertain. The germline CDR1 and CDR2 sequences are SGDLS and YYNGEE. V shed 2 bases and J shed 4 bases, with 10 bases lying between them. This CDR3 has 14 amino acids. The CDR3 DNA is TGTGCCAGCAGCGTTGGCAGTTTATACAATGAGCAGTTCTTC. Amino acids: CASSVGSLYNEQFF.

J is TRBJ1-1 and V is TRBV12-5, with D tentatively TRBD1 (5 bases). Trimming pared 0 bases from V and 5 bases from J, leaving 7 bases between. This CDR3 contains 13 residues. Germline loops: CDR1 LGHNT, CDR2 FRNRAP. The CDR3 coding sequence is TGTGCTAGTGGTTTGGTGGGGGGGACTGAAGCTTTCTTT. Translating gives CASGLVGGTEAFF.

The rearrangement joins TRBV4-1 to TRBJ1-6; 9 bases map to TRBD1. Germline V gives CDR1 MGHRA, CDR2 YSYEKL. The length of the CDR3 is 15 residues. The ends lost 4 bases at V and 7 bases at J; junction bases unmatched: 5. Here the CDR3 DNA reads TGCGCCAGCAGCCTACGGACAGGGGAGAATTCACCCCTCCACTTT. Translated: CASSLRTGENSPLHF.

This chain uses TRBV28 with TRBJ1-5; D is ambiguous. Germline CDR1 MDHEN, CDR2 SYDVKM. The CDR3 has 16 residues. V dropped 4 bases and J dropped 6 bases, with 19 bases sitting between them. CDR3 protein: CASSSNGPLGSQPQHF. The CDR3 region has the DNA TGTGCCAGCAGTTCCAACGGCCCTTTGGGGAGTCAGCCCCAGCATTTT.

This clone was seen once. V usage is TRBV18 and J usage is TRBJ1-1, with 8 bases that match TRBD1. In germline, CDR1 is KGHSH, CDR2 LQKENI. The CDR3 is made up of 13 amino acids. The V and J ends lost 6 bases and 5 bases, in that order; junction bases with no gene match: 5. Here the CDR3 reads CASSQGARTEAFF. CDR3 sequence (DNA): TGTGCCAGCTCGCAGGGGGCGAGGACTGAAGCTTTCTTT.

This clone was observed a handful of times. J is TRBJ1-5 and V is TRBV6-2 or TRBV6-3; D is undetermined. Germline-derived CDR1 and CDR2 are MNHEY and SVGEGT. Trimming shortened V by 4 bases and J by 5 bases, and 9 bases separated the two germline ends. The CDR3 runs to 13 residues. CDR3 residues: CASSLSSDQPQHF. The CDR3 region has the DNA TGTGCCAGCAGTTTAAGCAGCGATCAGCCCCAGCATTTT.

This chain connects TRBV7-9 to TRBJ1-2; perhaps TRBD1 as D (6 bases). The V gene's germline CDR1 is SEHNR and CDR2 FQNEAQ (reference sequence). The CDR3 extends over 15 amino acids. The ends were cut back, 4 bases at V and 0 bases at J, with 12 bases in the middle. CDR3 in DNA: TGTGCCAGCAGCTCGGGGGGCCGACCTAACTATGGCTACACCTTC. Its translation is CASSSGGRPNYGYTF.

V gene TRBV2 combines with J gene TRBJ1-1; D is unclear. V dropped 6 bases and J dropped 1 base, with 9 bases sitting between them. The CDR3 covers 13 residues. Per germline, CDR1 SNHLY and CDR2 FYNNEI. The DNA for the CDR3 is TGTGCCAGCAGAGGAGACGGGAACACTGAAGCTTTCTTT. Translated: CASRGDGNTEAFF.

The rearrangement uses TRBV7-2 and TRBJ1-5; the D gene is possibly TRBD1 (6 bases). Trimming took off 5 bases at V and 4 bases at J, with 15 bases between the two ends. CDR1 is SGHTA, CDR2 FQGNSA, per germline. This CDR3 has 15 amino acids. The CDR3 sequence is CASSRDTRRNQPQHF. The CDR3 DNA sequence: TGTGCCAGCAGCCGGGACACCCGGCGGAATCAGCCCCAGCATTTT.

The chain has TRBV19 and TRBJ1-1; D is ambiguous. Germline V gene lookup returns CDR1 LNHDA and CDR2 SQIVND (reference sequence). The V and J ends lost 7 bases and 4 bases respectively, with 13 bases between them. The CDR3 runs 13 residues. CDR3 nucleotide sequence: TGTGCCAGTACGAACCCTTCGAGCACTGAAGCTTTCTTT. As protein: CASTNPSSTEAFF.